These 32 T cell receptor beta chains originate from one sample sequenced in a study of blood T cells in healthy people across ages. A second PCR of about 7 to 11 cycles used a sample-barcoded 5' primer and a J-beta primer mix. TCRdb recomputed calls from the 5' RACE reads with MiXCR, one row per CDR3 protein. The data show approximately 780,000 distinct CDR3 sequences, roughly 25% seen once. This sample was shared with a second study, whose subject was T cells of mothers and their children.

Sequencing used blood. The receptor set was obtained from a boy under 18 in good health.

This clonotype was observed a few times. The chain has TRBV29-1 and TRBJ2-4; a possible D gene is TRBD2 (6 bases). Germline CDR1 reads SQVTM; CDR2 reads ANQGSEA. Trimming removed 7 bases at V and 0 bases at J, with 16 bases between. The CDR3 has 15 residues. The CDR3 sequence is CSAIPGDLAKNIQYF. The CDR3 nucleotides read TGCAGCGCCATCCCGGGGGACTTAGCCAAAAACATTCAGTACTTC.

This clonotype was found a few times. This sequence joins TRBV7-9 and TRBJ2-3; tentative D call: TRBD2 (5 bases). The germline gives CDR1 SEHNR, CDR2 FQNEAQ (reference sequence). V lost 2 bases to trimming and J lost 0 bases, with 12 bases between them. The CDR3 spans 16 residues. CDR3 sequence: CASSLILAASTDTQYF. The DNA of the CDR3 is TGTGCCAGCAGCTTAATCCTAGCAGCTAGCACAGATACGCAGTATTTT.

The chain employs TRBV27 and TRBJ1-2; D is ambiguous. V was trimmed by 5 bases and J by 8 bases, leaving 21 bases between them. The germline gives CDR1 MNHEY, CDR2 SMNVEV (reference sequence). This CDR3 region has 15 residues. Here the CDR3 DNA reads TGTGCCAGCAGTCCGCTCTTCCGTCGGCATGTCGGCTACACCTTC. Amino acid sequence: CASSPLFRRHVGYTF.

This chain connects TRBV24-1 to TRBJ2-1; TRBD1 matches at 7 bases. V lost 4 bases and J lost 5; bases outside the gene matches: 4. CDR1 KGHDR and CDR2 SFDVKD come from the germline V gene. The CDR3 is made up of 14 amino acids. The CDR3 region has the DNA TGTGCCACCAGTGACCCCGGACAGGACAATGAGCAGTTCTTC. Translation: CATSDPGQDNEQFF.

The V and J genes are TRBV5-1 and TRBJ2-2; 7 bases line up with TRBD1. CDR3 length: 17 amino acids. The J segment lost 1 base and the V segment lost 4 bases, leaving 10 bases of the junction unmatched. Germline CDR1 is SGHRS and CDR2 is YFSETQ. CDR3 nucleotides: TGCGCCAGCAGCCTGGATGTGACAGGGCGGAACACCGGGGAGCTGTTTTTT. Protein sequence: CASSLDVTGRNTGELFF.

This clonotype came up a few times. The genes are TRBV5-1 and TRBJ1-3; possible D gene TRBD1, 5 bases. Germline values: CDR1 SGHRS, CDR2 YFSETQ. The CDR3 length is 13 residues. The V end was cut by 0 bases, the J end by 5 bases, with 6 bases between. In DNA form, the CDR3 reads TGCGCCAGCAGCTTGGGACAGCGAAACACCATATATTTT. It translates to CASSLGQRNTIYF.

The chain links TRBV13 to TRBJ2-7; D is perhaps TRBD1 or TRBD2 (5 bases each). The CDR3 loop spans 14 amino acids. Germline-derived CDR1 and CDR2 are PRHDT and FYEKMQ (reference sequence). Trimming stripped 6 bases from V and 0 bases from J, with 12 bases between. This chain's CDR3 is CASRTWGSSYEQYF. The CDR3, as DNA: TGTGCCAGCAGAACGTGGGGGAGCTCCTACGAGCAGTACTTC.

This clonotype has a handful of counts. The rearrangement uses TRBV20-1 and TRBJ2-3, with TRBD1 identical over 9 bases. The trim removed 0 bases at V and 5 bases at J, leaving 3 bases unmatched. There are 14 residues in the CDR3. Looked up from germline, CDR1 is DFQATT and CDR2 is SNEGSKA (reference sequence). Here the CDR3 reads CSAREQGAEDTQYF. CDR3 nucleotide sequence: TGCAGTGCTAGAGAACAGGGGGCGGAAGATACGCAGTATTTT.

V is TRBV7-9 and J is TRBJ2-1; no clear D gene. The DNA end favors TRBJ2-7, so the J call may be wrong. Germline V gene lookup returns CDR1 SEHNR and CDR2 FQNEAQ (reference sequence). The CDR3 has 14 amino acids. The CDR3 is CASSQLGNLGEQYF. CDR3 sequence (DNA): TGTGCCAGCAGCCAGCTAGGGAATTTAGGAGAGCAGTACTTC.

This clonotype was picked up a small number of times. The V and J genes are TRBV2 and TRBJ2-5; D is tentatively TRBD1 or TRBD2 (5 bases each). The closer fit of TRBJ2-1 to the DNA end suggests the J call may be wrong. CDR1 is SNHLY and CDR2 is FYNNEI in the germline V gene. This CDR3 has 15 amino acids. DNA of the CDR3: TGTGCCAGCAGCTCCCCGGGACGCGAGAACAATGAGCAGTTCTTC. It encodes CASSSPGRENNEQFF.

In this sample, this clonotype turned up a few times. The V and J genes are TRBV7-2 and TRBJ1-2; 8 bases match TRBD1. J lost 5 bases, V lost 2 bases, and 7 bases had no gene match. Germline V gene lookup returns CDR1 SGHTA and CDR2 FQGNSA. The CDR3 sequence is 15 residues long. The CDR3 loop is CASSLPSRQGYGYTF. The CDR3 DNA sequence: TGTGCCAGCAGCTTACCGTCAAGACAGGGGTATGGCTACACCTTC.

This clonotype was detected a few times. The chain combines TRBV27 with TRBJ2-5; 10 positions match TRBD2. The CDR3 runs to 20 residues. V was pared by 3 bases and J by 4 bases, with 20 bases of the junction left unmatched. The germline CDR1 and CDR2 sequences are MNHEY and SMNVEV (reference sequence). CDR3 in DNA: TGTGCCAGCAGTTTCCGCGCTCGGGGAGCGGGGGGGCCGATTGGAGAGACCCAGTACTTC. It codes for CASSFRARGAGGPIGETQYF.

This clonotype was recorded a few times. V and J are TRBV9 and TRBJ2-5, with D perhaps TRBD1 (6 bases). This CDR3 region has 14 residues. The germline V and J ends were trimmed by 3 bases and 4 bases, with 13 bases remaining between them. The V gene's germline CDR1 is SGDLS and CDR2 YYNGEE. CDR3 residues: CASSAIQGGETQYF. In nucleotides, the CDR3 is TGTGCCAGCAGCGCAATACAGGGTGGAGAGACCCAGTACTTC.

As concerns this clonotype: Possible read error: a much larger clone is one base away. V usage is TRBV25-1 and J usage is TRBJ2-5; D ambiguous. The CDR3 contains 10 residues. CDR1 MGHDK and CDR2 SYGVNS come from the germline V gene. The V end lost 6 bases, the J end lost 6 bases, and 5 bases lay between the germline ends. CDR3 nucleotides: TGTGCCAGCAGCCGGAAGACCCAGTACTTC. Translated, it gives CASSRKTQYF.

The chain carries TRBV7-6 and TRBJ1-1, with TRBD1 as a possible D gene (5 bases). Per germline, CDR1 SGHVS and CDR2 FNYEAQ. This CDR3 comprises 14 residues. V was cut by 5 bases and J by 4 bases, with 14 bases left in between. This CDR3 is CASSPGRVTTEAFF. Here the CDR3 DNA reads TGTGCCAGCAGCCCAGGCAGGGTTACCACTGAAGCTTTCTTT.

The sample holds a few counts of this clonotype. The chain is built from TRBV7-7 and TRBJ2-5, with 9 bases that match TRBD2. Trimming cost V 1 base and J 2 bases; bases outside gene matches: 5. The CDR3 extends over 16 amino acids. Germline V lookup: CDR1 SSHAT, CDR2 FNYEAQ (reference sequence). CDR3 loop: CASSLGVAGEQETQYF. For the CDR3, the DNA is TGTGCCAGCAGCTTAGGGGTAGCGGGGGAACAAGAGACCCAGTACTTC.

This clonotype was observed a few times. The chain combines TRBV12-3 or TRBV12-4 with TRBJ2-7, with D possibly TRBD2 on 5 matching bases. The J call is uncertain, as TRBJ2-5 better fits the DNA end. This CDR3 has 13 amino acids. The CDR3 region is CASTRLHQETQYF. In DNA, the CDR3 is TGTGCCAGCACACGACTACACCAAGAGACCCAGTACTTC.

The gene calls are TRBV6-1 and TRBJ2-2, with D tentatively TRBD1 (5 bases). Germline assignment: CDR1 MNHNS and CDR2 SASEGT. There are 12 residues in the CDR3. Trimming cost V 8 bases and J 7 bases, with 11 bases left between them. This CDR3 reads CASDRYGGELFF. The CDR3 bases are TGTGCCAGCGACAGATACGGCGGGGAGCTGTTTTTT.

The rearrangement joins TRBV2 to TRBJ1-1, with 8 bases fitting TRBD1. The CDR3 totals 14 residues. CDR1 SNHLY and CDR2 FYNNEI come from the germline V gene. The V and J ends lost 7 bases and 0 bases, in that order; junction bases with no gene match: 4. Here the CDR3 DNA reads TGTGCCAGCATGGGACAGGCTGTGAACACTGAAGCTTTCTTT. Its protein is CASMGQAVNTEAFF.

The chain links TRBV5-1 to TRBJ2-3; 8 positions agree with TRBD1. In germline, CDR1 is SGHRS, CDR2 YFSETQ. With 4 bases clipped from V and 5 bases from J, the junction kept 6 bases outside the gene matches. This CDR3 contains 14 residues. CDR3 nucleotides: TGCGCCAGCAGCCAAGACAGGGGTGGAGATACGCAGTATTTT. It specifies CASSQDRGGDTQYF.

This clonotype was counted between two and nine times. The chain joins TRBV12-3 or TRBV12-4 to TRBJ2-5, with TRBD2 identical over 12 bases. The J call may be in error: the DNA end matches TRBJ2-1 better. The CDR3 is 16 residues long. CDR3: CASSAGLAGSGGEQFF. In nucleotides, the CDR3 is TGTGCCAGCAGTGCAGGACTAGCGGGGTCCGGAGGGGAGCAGTTCTTC.

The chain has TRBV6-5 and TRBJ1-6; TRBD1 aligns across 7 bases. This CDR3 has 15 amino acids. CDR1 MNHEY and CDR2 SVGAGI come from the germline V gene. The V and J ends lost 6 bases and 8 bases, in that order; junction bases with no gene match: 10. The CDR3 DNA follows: TGTGCCAGCAGGGCGCAGGGGGTGTGGGATTCACCCCTCCACTTT. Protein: CASRAQGVWDSPLHF.

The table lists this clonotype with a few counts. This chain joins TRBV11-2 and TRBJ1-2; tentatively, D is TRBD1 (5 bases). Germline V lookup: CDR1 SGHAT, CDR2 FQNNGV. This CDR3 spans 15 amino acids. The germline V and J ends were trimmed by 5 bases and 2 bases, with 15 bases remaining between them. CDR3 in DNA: TGTGCCAGCAGCCAAGGGGTAGGCCCCAACTATGGCTACACCTTC. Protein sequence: CASSQGVGPNYGYTF.

This CDR3 is CASSLTLQGARCEQYF. Written as DNA, the CDR3 is TGTGCCAGCAGCTTAACCCTACAGGGGGCACGGTGCGAGCAGTACTTC. The V gene is TRBV7-6, the J gene TRBJ2-7; TRBD1 agrees at 9 bases. The CDR3 sequence is 16 residues long. Germline CDR1 reads SGHVS; CDR2 reads FNYEAQ. Trimming cost V 2 bases and J 6 bases; bases outside gene matches: 11.

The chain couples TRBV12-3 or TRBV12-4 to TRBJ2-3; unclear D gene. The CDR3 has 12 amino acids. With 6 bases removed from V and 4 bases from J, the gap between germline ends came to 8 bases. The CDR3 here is CASRVGPDTQYF. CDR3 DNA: TGTGCCAGCAGAGTGGGCCCAGATACGCAGTATTTT.

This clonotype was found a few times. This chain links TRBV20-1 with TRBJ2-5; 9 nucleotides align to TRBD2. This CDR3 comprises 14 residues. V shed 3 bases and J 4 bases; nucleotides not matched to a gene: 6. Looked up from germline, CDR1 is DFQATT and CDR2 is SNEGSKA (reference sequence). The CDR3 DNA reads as TGCAGTGCTAGTCCGCGGGGGGGAAGAGAGACCCAGTACTTC. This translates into CSASPRGGRETQYF.

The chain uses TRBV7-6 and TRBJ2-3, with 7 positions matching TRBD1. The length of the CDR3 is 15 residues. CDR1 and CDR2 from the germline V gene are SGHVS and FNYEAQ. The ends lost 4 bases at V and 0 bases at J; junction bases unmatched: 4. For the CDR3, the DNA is TGTGCCAGCAGCTCGCCGGGACAGAGCACAGATACGCAGTATTTT. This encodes CASSSPGQSTDTQYF. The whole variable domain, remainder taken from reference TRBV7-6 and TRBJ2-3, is GAGVSQSPRYKVTKRGQDVALRCDPISGHVSLYWYRQALGQGPEFLTYFNYEAQQDKSGLPNDRFSAERPEGSISTLTIQRTEQRDSAMYRCASSSPGQSTDTQYFGPGTRLTVL.

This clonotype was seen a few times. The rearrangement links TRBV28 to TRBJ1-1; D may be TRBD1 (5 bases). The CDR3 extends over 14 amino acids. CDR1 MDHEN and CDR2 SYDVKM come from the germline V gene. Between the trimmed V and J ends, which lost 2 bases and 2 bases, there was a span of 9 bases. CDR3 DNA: TGTGCCAGCAGTTTACTGGGGACCAACACTGAAGCTTTCTTT. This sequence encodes CASSLLGTNTEAFF.

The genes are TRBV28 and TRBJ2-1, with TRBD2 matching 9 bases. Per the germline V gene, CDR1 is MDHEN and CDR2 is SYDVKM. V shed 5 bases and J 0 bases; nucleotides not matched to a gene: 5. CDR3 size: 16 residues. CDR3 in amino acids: CASSKTSGYSYNEQFF. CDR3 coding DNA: TGTGCCAGCAGTAAAACTAGCGGGTACTCCTACAATGAGCAGTTCTTC.

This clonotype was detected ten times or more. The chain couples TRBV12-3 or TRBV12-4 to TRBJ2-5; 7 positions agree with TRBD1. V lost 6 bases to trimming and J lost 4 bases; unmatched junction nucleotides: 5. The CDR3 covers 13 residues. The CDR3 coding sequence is TGTGCCAGCAGCTTAAGGGGGCGAGAGACCCAGTACTTC. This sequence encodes CASSLRGRETQYF.

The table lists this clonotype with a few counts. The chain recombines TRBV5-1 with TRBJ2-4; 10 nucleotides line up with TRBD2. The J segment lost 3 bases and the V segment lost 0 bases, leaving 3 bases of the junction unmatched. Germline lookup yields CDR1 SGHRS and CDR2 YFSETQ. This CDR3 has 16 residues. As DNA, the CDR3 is TGCGCCAGCAGCTTGGGACTAGCGGGTGACAAAAACATTCAGTACTTC. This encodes CASSLGLAGDKNIQYF.

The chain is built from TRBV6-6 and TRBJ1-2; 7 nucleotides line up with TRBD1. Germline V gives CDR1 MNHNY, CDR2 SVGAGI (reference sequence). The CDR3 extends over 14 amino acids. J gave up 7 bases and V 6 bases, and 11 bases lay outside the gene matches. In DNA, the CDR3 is TGTGCCAGCAGGCCAACAGGGGAGGATGTTGGCTACACCTTC. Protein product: CASRPTGEDVGYTF.